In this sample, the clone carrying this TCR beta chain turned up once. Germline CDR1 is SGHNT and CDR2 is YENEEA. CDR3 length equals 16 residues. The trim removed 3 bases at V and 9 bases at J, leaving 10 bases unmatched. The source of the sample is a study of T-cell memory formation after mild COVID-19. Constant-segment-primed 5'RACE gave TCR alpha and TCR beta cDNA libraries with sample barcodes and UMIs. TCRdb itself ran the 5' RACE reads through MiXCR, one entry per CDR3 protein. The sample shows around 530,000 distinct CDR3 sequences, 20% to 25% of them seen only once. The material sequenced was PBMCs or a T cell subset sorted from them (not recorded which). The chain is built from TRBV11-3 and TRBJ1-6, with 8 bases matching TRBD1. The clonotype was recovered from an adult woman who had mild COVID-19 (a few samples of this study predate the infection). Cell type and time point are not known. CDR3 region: CASSLGFGTGASPLHF. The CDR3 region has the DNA TGTGCCAGCAGCTTGGGGTTCGGGACAGGAGCTTCACCCCTCCACTTT.